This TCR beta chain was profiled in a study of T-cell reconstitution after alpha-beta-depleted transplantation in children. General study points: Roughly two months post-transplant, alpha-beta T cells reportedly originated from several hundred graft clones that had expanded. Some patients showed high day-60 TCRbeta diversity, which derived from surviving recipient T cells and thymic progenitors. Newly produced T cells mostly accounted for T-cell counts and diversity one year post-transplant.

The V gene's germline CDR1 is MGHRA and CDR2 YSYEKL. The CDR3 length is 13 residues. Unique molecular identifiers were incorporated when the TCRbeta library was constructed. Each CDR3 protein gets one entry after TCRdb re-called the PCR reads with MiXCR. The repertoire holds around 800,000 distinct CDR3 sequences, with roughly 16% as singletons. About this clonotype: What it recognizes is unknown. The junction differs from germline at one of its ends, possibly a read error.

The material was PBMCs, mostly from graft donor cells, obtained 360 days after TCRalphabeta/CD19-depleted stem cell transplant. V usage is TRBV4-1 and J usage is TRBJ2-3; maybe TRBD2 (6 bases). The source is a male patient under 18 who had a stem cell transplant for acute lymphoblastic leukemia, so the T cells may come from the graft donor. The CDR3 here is CASSQTRDFTPYF. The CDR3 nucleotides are TGCGCCAGCAGCCAAACTAGGGACTTTACGCCGTATTTT.